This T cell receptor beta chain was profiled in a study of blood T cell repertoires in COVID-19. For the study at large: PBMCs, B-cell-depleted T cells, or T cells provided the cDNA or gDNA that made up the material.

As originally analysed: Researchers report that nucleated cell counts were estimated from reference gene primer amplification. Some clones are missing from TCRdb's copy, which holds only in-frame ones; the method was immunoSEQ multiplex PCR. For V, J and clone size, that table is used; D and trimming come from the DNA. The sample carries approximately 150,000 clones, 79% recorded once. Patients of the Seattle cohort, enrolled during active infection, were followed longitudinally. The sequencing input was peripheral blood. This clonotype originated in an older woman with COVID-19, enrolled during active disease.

The CDR3 is CASSLAGQGGSDTQYF. The CDR3 DNA reads as TGTGCCAGCAGCTTGGCAGGTCAGGGAGGGTCCGATACGCAGTATTTT. The rearrangement uses TRBV5-4 and TRBJ2-3; 7 bases align to TRBD2. Germline V lookup: CDR1 SGHNT, CDR2 YYREEE (reference sequence). After removal of 0 bases from V and 6 bases from J, the junction contained 10 bases not matched to a gene. There are 16 residues in the CDR3.